These T cell receptor beta chains were read from a single sample in a study of blood T cell repertoires in COVID-19. Sequencing was performed with immunoSEQ multiplex PCR; in TCRdb, only in-frame clones are kept and a portion is missing. The sample records about 87,000 clones, around 82% being singletons. The sample comprised peripheral blood. The receptors were sampled from a woman of 80 years or more with COVID-19, enrolled during active disease. The CDR3 runs from the conserved cysteine through the conserved F or W. D genes are given only for firm matches. The size of a clone is reported for some rows only, either as once, few or many, or as a class for expanded clones.

D gene: TRBD1; clone size: once; V gene: TRBV2; J gene: TRBJ2-1; CDR3 length: 17; CDR3 protein: CATEGQGVLSSYNEQFF; CDR3 DNA: TGTGCCACCGAGGGACAGGGGGTTTTAAGCTCCTACAATGAGCAGTTCTTC
D gene: TRBD2; clone size: once; V gene: TRBV11-2; J gene: TRBJ2-7; CDR3 length: 14; CDR3 protein: CASSLGLASYEQYF; CDR3 DNA: TGTGCCAGCAGCTTGGGACTAGCGTCTTACGAGCAGTACTTC
D gene: TRBD1; clone size: once; V gene: TRBV29-1; J gene: TRBJ2-5; CDR3 length: 16; CDR3 protein: CSVTGQGAGLQETQYF; CDR3 DNA: TGCAGCGTAACCGGACAGGGGGCTGGCTTACAAGAGACCCAGTACTTC
D gene: TRBD2; clone size: -; V gene: TRBV5-1; J gene: TRBJ2-1; CDR3 length: 15; CDR3 protein: CASSTASGHYNEQFF; CDR3 DNA: TGCGCCAGCAGCACGGCTAGCGGACACTACAATGAGCAGTTCTTC
D gene: -; clone size: -; V gene: TRBV29-1; J gene: TRBJ1-1; CDR3 length: 16; CDR3 protein: CSVEGGRRLGYTEAFF; CDR3 DNA: TGCAGCGTTGAAGGGGGTAGGAGGCTCGGATACACTGAAGCTTTCTTT
D gene: -; clone size: -; V gene: TRBV30; J gene: TRBJ1-3; CDR3 length: 13; CDR3 protein: CARGRSSGNTIYF; CDR3 DNA: TGTGCACGTGGGCGAAGCTCTGGAAACACCATATATTTT
D gene: -; clone size: -; V gene: TRBV6-2/TRBV6-3; J gene: TRBJ1-2; CDR3 length: 14; CDR3 protein: CASSYSPVNYGYTF; CDR3 DNA: TGTGCCAGCAGTTACTCCCCGGTTAACTATGGCTACACCTTC
D gene: TRBD2; clone size: -; V gene: TRBV10-1; J gene: TRBJ2-5; CDR3 length: 16; CDR3 protein: CASSVAGTSGQETQYF; CDR3 DNA: TGCGCCAGCAGTGTAGCCGGGACTAGCGGCCAAGAGACCCAGTACTTC
D gene: -; clone size: -; V gene: TRBV5-1; J gene: TRBJ2-7; CDR3 length: 14; CDR3 protein: CASSPPGVRSEQYF; CDR3 DNA: TGCGCCAGCAGCCCGCCGGGGGTGCGGAGCGAGCAGTACTTC
D gene: TRBD2; clone size: few; V gene: TRBV5-1; J gene: TRBJ2-7; CDR3 length: 14; CDR3 protein: CASSLGLAEGEQYF; CDR3 DNA: TGCGCCAGCAGCTTGGGACTAGCCGAAGGCGAGCAGTACTTC
D gene: TRBD2; clone size: -; V gene: TRBV4-2; J gene: TRBJ2-1; CDR3 length: 16; CDR3 protein: CASSHKMAGGRHEQFF; CDR3 DNA: TGTGCCAGCAGCCACAAGATGGCGGGAGGGCGACATGAGCAGTTCTTC
D gene: -; clone size: -; V gene: TRBV19; J gene: TRBJ1-1; CDR3 length: 14; CDR3 protein: CASSIIGGIAEAFF; CDR3 DNA: TGTGCCAGTAGTATAATCGGAGGGATCGCTGAAGCTTTCTTT
D gene: -; clone size: -; V gene: TRBV3-1/TRBV3-2; J gene: TRBJ1-5; CDR3 length: 14; CDR3 protein: CASSQARGCQPQHF; CDR3 DNA: TGTGCCAGCAGCCAAGCTCGGGGTTGTCAGCCCCAGCATTTT
D gene: -; clone size: -; V gene: TRBV3-1/TRBV3-2; J gene: TRBJ1-2; CDR3 length: 13; CDR3 protein: CASSPGVNYGYTF; CDR3 DNA: TGTGCCAGCAGCCCGGGGGTTAACTATGGCTACACCTTC
D gene: TRBD1; clone size: -; V gene: TRBV18; J gene: TRBJ1-5; CDR3 length: 13; CDR3 protein: CASSPTGEQPQHF; CDR3 DNA: TGTGCCAGCTCACCGACAGGGGAACAGCCCCAGCATTTT
D gene: TRBD1; clone size: -; V gene: TRBV28; J gene: TRBJ2-3; CDR3 length: 18; CDR3 protein: CASSPVPGSDRFTDTQYF; CDR3 DNA: TGTGCCAGCAGTCCCGTCCCAGGGTCGGACAGGTTCACAGATACGCAGTATTTT
D gene: TRBD2; clone size: -; V gene: TRBV9; J gene: TRBJ2-7; CDR3 length: 16; CDR3 protein: CASSVATGLGSGEQYF; CDR3 DNA: TGTGCCAGCAGCGTAGCTACGGGACTAGGTTCGGGCGAGCAGTACTTC
D gene: -; clone size: once; V gene: TRBV25-1; J gene: TRBJ1-2; CDR3 length: 12; CDR3 protein: CASREDIWGYTF; CDR3 DNA: TGTGCCAGCAGGGAAGACATCTGGGGCTACACCTTC
D gene: -; clone size: -; V gene: TRBV10-2; J gene: TRBJ1-3; CDR3 length: 14; CDR3 protein: CASSAGDSGNTIYF; CDR3 DNA: TGCGCCAGCAGTGCAGGGGATTCTGGAAACACCATATATTTT
D gene: TRBD1; clone size: -; V gene: TRBV7-2; J gene: TRBJ1-2; CDR3 length: 14; CDR3 protein: CASSFPGGYYGYTF; CDR3 DNA: TGTGCCAGCAGCTTTCCAGGGGGTTACTATGGCTACACCTTC
D gene: TRBD1; clone size: -; V gene: TRBV28; J gene: TRBJ1-4; CDR3 length: 16; CDR3 protein: CASSFYSGTGNEKLFF; CDR3 DNA: TGTGCCAGCAGTTTCTACTCCGGGACAGGGAATGAAAAACTGTTTTTT
D gene: -; clone size: once; V gene: TRBV18; J gene: TRBJ1-2; CDR3 length: 13; CDR3 protein: CASSPEANYGYTF; CDR3 DNA: TGTGCCAGCTCACCAGAGGCTAACTATGGCTACACCTTC
D gene: -; clone size: -; V gene: TRBV5-4; J gene: TRBJ1-1; CDR3 length: 15; CDR3 protein: CASSPDPRQDAEAFF; CDR3 DNA: TGTGCCAGCAGCCCAGACCCACGACAGGACGCTGAAGCTTTCTTT
D gene: TRBD1; clone size: -; V gene: TRBV7-8; J gene: TRBJ1-1; CDR3 length: 15; CDR3 protein: CASSPRQGVNTEAFF; CDR3 DNA: TGTGCCAGCAGCCCCCGACAGGGTGTCAACACTGAAGCTTTCTTT
D gene: TRBD2; clone size: -; V gene: TRBV4-3; J gene: TRBJ2-6; CDR3 length: 21; CDR3 protein: CASSQVRWFSGGGSGANVLTF; CDR3 DNA: TGCGCCAGCAGCCAGGTCCGATGGTTTAGCGGGGGGGGCTCTGGGGCCAACGTCCTGACTTTC
D gene: TRBD2; clone size: -; V gene: TRBV5-1; J gene: TRBJ2-7; CDR3 length: 19; CDR3 protein: CASSLAGLAGGQGPYEQYF; CDR3 DNA: TGCGCCAGCAGCTTGGCGGGACTAGCGGGAGGGCAAGGCCCCTACGAGCAGTACTTC
D gene: -; clone size: -; V gene: TRBV5-6; J gene: TRBJ2-7; CDR3 length: 12; CDR3 protein: CASSRVAHEQYF; CDR3 DNA: TGTGCCAGCAGCCGAGTCGCCCACGAGCAGTACTTC
D gene: TRBD2; clone size: once; V gene: TRBV6-4; J gene: TRBJ2-3; CDR3 length: 16; CDR3 protein: CASSGPRGEDTDTQYF; CDR3 DNA: TGTGCCAGCAGTGGCCCGCGGGGGGAAGACACAGATACGCAGTATTTT
D gene: TRBD1; clone size: -; V gene: TRBV13; J gene: TRBJ2-1; CDR3 length: 15; CDR3 protein: CASSFRDRPYNEQFF; CDR3 DNA: TGTGCCAGCAGCTTCCGGGACAGACCATACAATGAGCAGTTCTTC
D gene: TRBD2; clone size: -; V gene: TRBV4-3; J gene: TRBJ2-1; CDR3 length: 15; CDR3 protein: CASSQVAGGPGEQFF; CDR3 DNA: TGCGCCAGCAGCCAAGTAGCGGGGGGGCCAGGTGAGCAGTTCTTC
D gene: TRBD2; clone size: -; V gene: TRBV2; J gene: TRBJ2-3; CDR3 length: 17; CDR3 protein: CASSDGTSGLLPVTQYF; CDR3 DNA: TGTGCCAGCAGTGACGGGACTAGCGGATTGCTCCCAGTGACGCAGTATTTT
D gene: -; clone size: -; V gene: TRBV27; J gene: TRBJ2-7; CDR3 length: 14; CDR3 protein: CASSLDPQGYEQYF; CDR3 DNA: TGTGCCAGCAGTTTAGATCCACAGGGCTACGAGCAGTACTTC
D gene: TRBD2; clone size: -; V gene: TRBV10-3; J gene: TRBJ2-7; CDR3 length: 16; CDR3 protein: CAISVSRLAENYEQYF; CDR3 DNA: TGTGCCATCAGTGTTTCGCGGCTAGCGGAAAACTACGAGCAGTACTTC
D gene: -; clone size: -; V gene: TRBV2; J gene: TRBJ1-2; CDR3 length: 14; CDR3 protein: CASRVGTSNYGYTF; CDR3 DNA: TGTGCCAGCAGGGTGGGGACTTCTAACTATGGCTACACCTTC
D gene: TRBD1; clone size: -; V gene: TRBV28; J gene: TRBJ1-2; CDR3 length: 14; CDR3 protein: CASRPGQGTSGYTF; CDR3 DNA: TGTGCCAGCAGACCGGGACAGGGAACGTCTGGCTACACCTTC
D gene: -; clone size: -; V gene: TRBV5-4; J gene: TRBJ1-5; CDR3 length: 17; CDR3 protein: CASSFKGSGQLNQPQHF; CDR3 DNA: TGTGCCAGCAGCTTTAAAGGTTCCGGACAGCTCAATCAGCCCCAGCATTTT
D gene: -; clone size: few; V gene: TRBV7-2; J gene: TRBJ2-5; CDR3 length: 14; CDR3 protein: CASSFYSGEETQYF; CDR3 DNA: TGTGCCAGCAGCTTTTACTCGGGAGAAGAGACCCAGTACTTC
D gene: TRBD1; clone size: -; V gene: TRBV18; J gene: TRBJ1-1; CDR3 length: 15; CDR3 protein: CASSTSGQGWTEAFF; CDR3 DNA: TGTGCCAGCTCAACCTCAGGACAGGGATGGACTGAAGCTTTCTTT
D gene: TRBD1; clone size: -; V gene: TRBV18; J gene: TRBJ1-1; CDR3 length: 17; CDR3 protein: CASSPNGGQNLGTEAFF; CDR3 DNA: TGTGCCAGCTCACCGAATGGGGGACAGAACTTGGGAACTGAAGCTTTCTTT
D gene: TRBD1; clone size: -; V gene: TRBV5-4; J gene: TRBJ2-1; CDR3 length: 15; CDR3 protein: CASSLGTGGGNEQFF; CDR3 DNA: TGTGCCAGCAGCCTGGGGACAGGGGGAGGTAATGAGCAGTTCTTC
D gene: TRBD2; clone size: once; V gene: TRBV19; J gene: TRBJ2-1; CDR3 length: 15; CDR3 protein: CASSPQVREGNEQFF; CDR3 DNA: TGTGCCAGTAGTCCTCAGGTTAGGGAGGGCAATGAGCAGTTCTTC
D gene: TRBD1; clone size: -; V gene: TRBV27; J gene: TRBJ1-6; CDR3 length: 15; CDR3 protein: CASRDARQGVSPLHF; CDR3 DNA: TGTGCCAGCAGAGATGCCCGGCAGGGGGTTTCACCCCTCCACTTT
D gene: TRBD1; clone size: -; V gene: TRBV25-1; J gene: TRBJ2-4; CDR3 length: 14; CDR3 protein: CASSDTGGLDIQYF; CDR3 DNA: TGTGCCAGCAGTGACACAGGGGGGCTCGACATTCAGTACTTC
D gene: -; clone size: -; V gene: TRBV5-1; J gene: TRBJ2-5; CDR3 length: 14; CDR3 protein: CASSLRRAEETQYF; CDR3 DNA: TGCGCCAGCAGCTTGAGGCGGGCAGAAGAGACCCAGTACTTC
D gene: TRBD2; clone size: few; V gene: TRBV7-2; J gene: TRBJ2-1; CDR3 length: 15; CDR3 protein: CASTRTSGGANEQFF; CDR3 DNA: TGTGCCAGCACCCGCACTAGCGGGGGGGCCAATGAGCAGTTCTTC